This passage covers 32 T cell receptor beta chains from one sample sequenced in a study of cytomegalovirus exposure and HLA in healthy donors. PCR used 60 Vbeta primers and 13 Jbeta primers. TCRdb's copy holds only in-frame clones and misses some; the assay was immunoSEQ multiplex PCR. The sample shows approximately 150,000 clones, around 81% of them seen only once. Sequences were obtained from PBMCs. Source of these receptors: a young woman in good health and CMV-seropositive.

V and J are TRBV5-1 and TRBJ2-1; TRBD1 aligns across 8 bases. The germline V gene has CDR1 SGHRS and CDR2 YFSETQ. Losses at the gene ends were 7 bases for V and 3 bases for J; bases not matched to a gene: 12. This CDR3 has 16 amino acids. The CDR3 loop reads CASSQIEQGDYNEQFF. CDR3 DNA sequence: TGCGCCAGCTCCCAAATCGAACAGGGGGACTACAATGAGCAGTTCTTC.

The chain combines TRBV18 with TRBJ1-6; possibly TRBD1 for D (5 bases). The germline gives CDR1 KGHSH, CDR2 LQKENI. V was pared by 2 bases and J by 14 bases, with 10 bases between. This CDR3 spans 12 amino acids. CDR3 DNA: TGTGCCAGCTCACCAGATCCAGGGACCCTCCACTTT. It yields the protein CASSPDPGTLHF.

Written as DNA, the CDR3 is TGTGCCACCAGCCTAGACAGGGGCGGACGGTCCCAGCATTTT. This gives the protein CATSLDRGGRSQHF. The chain combines TRBV15 with TRBJ1-5; 8 positions agree with TRBD1. The CDR3 is 14 amino acids. Germline assignment: CDR1 LNHNV and CDR2 YYDKDF (reference sequence). The V gene end was trimmed by 5 bases and the J gene end by 11 bases; junction bases not matched to a gene: 11.

V usage is TRBV5-1 and J usage is TRBJ1-1; maybe TRBD1 (6 bases). The CDR3 is made up of 14 amino acids. V lost 5 bases and J 3 bases, leaving 14 bases between the germline ends. The germline CDR1 and CDR2 sequences are SGHRS and YFSETQ. The CDR3 DNA follows: TGCGCCAGCAGTTCGATACCAGGGGACACTGAAGCTTTCTTT. Its translation: CASSSIPGDTEAFF.

CDR3 coding DNA: TGTGCCAGCAGCCTAAGGAGGAGAGACACCGGGGAGCTGTTTTTT. This gives the protein CASSLRRRDTGELFF. The V gene is TRBV11-2, the J gene TRBJ2-2; the D gene is possibly TRBD2 (5 bases). The V and J ends lost 5 bases and 3 bases respectively, with 13 bases between them. Germline V gives CDR1 SGHAT, CDR2 FQNNGV. There are 15 residues in the CDR3.

V is TRBV7-2 and J is TRBJ1-2; no firm D call. There are 15 residues in the CDR3. The germline V gene has CDR1 SGHTA and CDR2 FQGNSA. V gave up 1 base and J gave up 4 bases, with 13 bases separating them. The chain's CDR3 is CASSLVRDEGYGYTF. The CDR3 coding sequence is TGTGCCAGCAGCTTAGTCCGCGACGAGGGCTATGGCTACACCTTC.

The chain links TRBV7-7 to TRBJ2-5, with D possibly matching TRBD2 (6 bases). Germline CDR1 and CDR2: SSHAT and FNYEAQ (reference sequence). Deletions cut 8 bases from V and 5 bases from J, with 18 bases between. The CDR3 loop spans 14 amino acids. The CDR3 nucleotides read TGTGCCAGCGGACGGGGGTTGGGGGTGGAGACCCAGTACTTC. Residues: CASGRGLGVETQYF.

The chain recombines TRBV4-3 with TRBJ2-6, with 12 bases lining up with TRBD2. After removal of 0 bases from V and 0 bases from J, the junction contained 3 bases not matched to a gene. Looked up from germline, CDR1 is LGHNA and CDR2 is YSLEER. This CDR3 is 19 amino acids long. The CDR3 here is CASSQELAGGFSGANVLTF. DNA of the CDR3: TGCGCCAGCAGCCAAGAACTAGCGGGGGGCTTCTCTGGGGCCAACGTCCTGACTTTC.

The chain combines TRBV13 with TRBJ2-3, with 9 bases matching TRBD2. Germline CDR1 PRHDT, CDR2 FYEKMQ (reference sequence). Trimming at V came to 1 base and at J to 3 bases, leaving 2 bases not matched to a gene. This CDR3 comprises 15 residues. DNA for the CDR3: TGTGCCAGCAGCTTAGCAGCGGGGGGTACAGATACGCAGTATTTT. This gives the protein CASSLAAGGTDTQYF.

V is TRBV29-1 and J is TRBJ1-5; 9 nucleotides match TRBD1. The CDR3 extends over 13 amino acids. V shed 6 bases, J shed 3 bases, and the junction held 3 bases outside the gene matches. Germline V gene data show CDR1 as SQVTM and CDR2 as ANQGSEA. The CDR3 bases are TGCAGCGTCGGGACAGGGTACAATCAGCCCCAGCATTTT. Translation: CSVGTGYNQPQHF.

Of note for this clone: Mismatch with germline at one junction end may stem from a read error. The V call is TRBV13, the J call TRBJ2-5, with 12 bases identical to TRBD2. Germline V gene lookup returns CDR1 PRHDT and CDR2 FYEKMQ (reference sequence). The CDR3 spans 16 residues. Written as DNA, the CDR3 is TGTGCCAGCAGCACGCGACTAGCGGGGGACCAGGAGACCCAGTACTTC. Its translation: CASSTRLAGDQETQYF.

The chain employs TRBV7-8 and TRBJ2-5, with D maybe TRBD1 (6 bases). Germline CDR1 and CDR2: SGHVS and FQNEAQ. The V and J ends lost 1 base and 5 bases respectively, with 11 bases between them. This CDR3 spans 14 amino acids. DNA of the CDR3: TGTGCCAGCAGCTTAGTCTTAACAGGGGAGACCCAGTACTTC. It codes for CASSLVLTGETQYF.

The chain is built from TRBV7-9 and TRBJ2-5, with TRBD1 as a possible D gene (5 bases). The germline V and J ends were trimmed by 4 bases and 0 bases, with 9 bases remaining between them. This CDR3 region has 14 residues. CDR1 is SEHNR, CDR2 FQNEAQ, per germline (reference sequence). The CDR3 protein is CASSYDRYQETQYF. In DNA, the CDR3 is TGTGCCAGCAGCTATGACAGATACCAAGAGACCCAGTACTTC.

The rearrangement uses TRBV15 and TRBJ1-2, with 9 bases fitting TRBD1. V lost 3 bases and J lost 7; bases outside the gene matches: 15. Germline V gene sequence: CDR1 LNHNV, CDR2 YYDKDF (reference sequence). The CDR3 is 17 amino acids. CDR3 DNA: TGTGCCACCAGCAGGGATTACAATGTGGGACAGGGATCTGGCTACACCTTC. Its translation is CATSRDYNVGQGSGYTF.

V is TRBV29-1 and J is TRBJ1-1; the match to TRBD1 covers 11 bases. V dropped 6 bases and J dropped 5; count of bases not matched to a gene: 11. This CDR3 has 15 residues. Germline V gene lookup returns CDR1 SQVTM and CDR2 ANQGSEA. Written as DNA, the CDR3 is TGCAGCGTCGCAACCGGGACAGGGGGATGGACTGAAGCTTTCTTT. It is translated as CSVATGTGGWTEAFF. Using reference TRBV29-1 and TRBJ1-1 for the parts outside the CDR3, the full variable domain is SAVISQKPSRDICQRGTSLTIQCQVDSQVTMMFWYRQQPGQSLTLIATANQGSEATYESGFVIDKFPISRPNLTFSTLTVSNMSPEDSSIYLCSVATGTGGWTEAFFGQGTRLTVV.

This clone was detected only a few times. This CDR3 is CASSQDDATGTSTDTQYF. DNA for the CDR3: TGCGCCAGCAGCCAAGATGATGCGACAGGCACTAGCACAGATACGCAGTATTTT. The gene calls are TRBV4-1 and TRBJ2-3; TRBD1 is a possible D gene (6 bases). The CDR3 consists of 18 residues. Germline CDR1 reads MGHRA; CDR2 reads YSYEKL. The germline V and J ends were trimmed by 0 bases and 0 bases, with 16 bases remaining between them.

The genes are TRBV5-1 and TRBJ2-7; a weak D match, TRBD1 (6 bases). In germline, CDR1 is SGHRS, CDR2 YFSETQ. The CDR3 totals 14 residues. V gave up 4 bases and J gave up 2 bases, with 13 bases separating them. The CDR3 DNA reads TGCGCCAGCAGCCTCCGGGACAAAGCCTACGAGCAGTACTTC. Protein sequence: CASSLRDKAYEQYF. Together with reference TRBV5-1 and TRBJ2-7, the CDR3 gives the full variable domain: KAGVTQTPRYLIKTRGQQVTLSCSPISGHRSVSWYQQTPGQGLQFLFEYFSETQRNKGNFPGRFSGRQFSNSRSEMNVSTLELGDSALYLCASSLRDKAYEQYFGPGTRLTVT.

V usage is TRBV7-2 and J usage is TRBJ2-5; 11 nucleotides agree with TRBD2. Trimming at V came to 3 bases and at J to 1 base, leaving 7 bases not matched to a gene. CDR3 length: 17 amino acids. The germline CDR1 and CDR2 sequences are SGHTA and FQGNSA. The CDR3 DNA is TGTGCCAGCAGCTTGATTGGACTAGCGGGCCCCCAAGAGACCCAGTACTTC. The encoded protein is CASSLIGLAGPQETQYF.

This clone was seen only once. The chain uses TRBV30 and TRBJ1-1; D not certain. The CDR3 covers 11 residues. Trimming removed 2 bases from V and 2 bases from J, with 3 bases in between. Germline assignment: CDR1 GTSNPN and CDR2 SVGIG (reference sequence). The chain's CDR3 is CAWSYNTEAFF. CDR3 DNA: TGTGCCTGGAGTTATAACACTGAAGCTTTCTTT.

V and J are TRBV7-9 and TRBJ2-7; TRBD2 might be the D (6 bases). V shed 1 base and J shed 3 bases, with 22 bases lying between them. Germline-derived CDR1 and CDR2 are SEHNR and FQNEAQ (reference sequence). The CDR3 runs 18 residues. CDR3 residues: CASSLDIFGSSEYYEQYF. The CDR3 region has the DNA TGTGCCAGCAGCTTAGATATTTTTGGGTCTAGCGAATACTACGAGCAGTACTTC. Filled out from reference TRBV7-9 and TRBJ2-7, the complete variable domain reads DTGVSQNPRHKITKRGQNVTFRCDPISEHNRLYWYRQTLGQGPEFLTYFQNEAQLEKSRLLSDRFSAERPKGSFSTLEIQRTEQGDSAMYLCASSLDIFGSSEYYEQYFGPGTRLTVT.

The gene calls are TRBV5-1 and TRBJ1-1; TRBD1 matches 8 bases. The CDR3 totals 14 residues. CDR1 and CDR2 (germline): SGHRS, YFSETQ. V gave up 3 bases and J gave up 4 bases; unmatched junction bases: 5. The CDR3 loop is CASSSGQVSTEAFF. In DNA form, the CDR3 reads TGCGCCAGCAGCTCGGGACAGGTTAGCACTGAAGCTTTCTTT. The full variable domain, completed using reference TRBV5-1 and TRBJ1-1, is KAGVTQTPRYLIKTRGQQVTLSCSPISGHRSVSWYQQTPGQGLQFLFEYFSETQRNKGNFPGRFSGRQFSNSRSEMNVSTLELGDSALYLCASSSGQVSTEAFFGQGTRLTVV.

The chain combines TRBV5-1 with TRBJ1-2; 8 nucleotides line up with TRBD1. Per the germline V gene, CDR1 is SGHRS and CDR2 is YFSETQ. The trim removed 4 bases at V and 7 bases at J, leaving 3 bases unmatched. This CDR3 contains 12 residues. CDR3 bases: TGCGCCAGCAGCCCAGGGGGCGTTGGCTACACCTTC. It encodes CASSPGGVGYTF. Based on the CDR3 plus reference TRBV5-1 and TRBJ1-2, the full variable domain is KAGVTQTPRYLIKTRGQQVTLSCSPISGHRSVSWYQQTPGQGLQFLFEYFSETQRNKGNFPGRFSGRQFSNSRSEMNVSTLELGDSALYLCASSPGGVGYTFGSGTRLTVV.

CDR3: CASSTGTGEGTPLHF. CDR3 nucleotides: TGTGCCAGTAGTACCGGGACAGGGGAAGGGACACCCCTCCACTTT. The genes are TRBV19 and TRBJ1-6, with 10 bases lining up with TRBD1. CDR3 length equals 15 residues. With V trimmed by 4 bases and J by 11 bases, 8 bases remained unmatched. Germline lookup yields CDR1 LNHDA and CDR2 SQIVND (reference sequence).

The table lists this clone with a count of one. The chain is built from TRBV18 and TRBJ2-3; 7 bases align to TRBD1. This CDR3 contains 15 residues. Germline V gives CDR1 KGHSH, CDR2 LQKENI. V lost 8 bases, J lost 3 bases, and 11 bases stayed unmatched. The DNA for the CDR3 is TGTGCCAGCCCCCGATCCGGGACAGAAACAGATACGCAGTATTTT. Amino acids: CASPRSGTETDTQYF.

This clone was seen once. The chain couples TRBV5-6 to TRBJ2-3; the D is unclear. V was trimmed by 3 bases and J by 2 bases, leaving 10 bases between them. Looked up from germline, CDR1 is SGHDT and CDR2 is YYEEEE. The CDR3 covers 14 residues. Written as DNA, the CDR3 is TGTGCCAGCAGCTCGGTGACTGTCACAGATACGCAGTATTTT. Its translation: CASSSVTVTDTQYF.

This chain links TRBV6-5 with TRBJ1-2, with D possibly TRBD1 on 6 matching bases. Trimming took off 6 bases at V and 2 bases at J, with 13 bases between the two ends. In germline, CDR1 is MNHEY, CDR2 SVGAGI. The length of the CDR3 is 14 residues. The CDR3 sequence: CASRNREYNYGYTF. The CDR3 DNA reads as TGTGCCAGCAGGAACAGGGAATACAACTATGGCTACACCTTC.

This chain connects TRBV4-1 to TRBJ2-5; 12 nucleotides match TRBD2. The germline V gene has CDR1 MGHRA and CDR2 YSYEKL. The CDR3 covers 15 residues. With V trimmed by 5 bases and J by 1 base, 2 bases remained unmatched. CDR3 bases: TGCGCCAGCAGCAAACTAGCGGGGGGCCAAGAGACCCAGTACTTC. The encoded protein is CASSKLAGGQETQYF.

The chain recombines TRBV19 with TRBJ2-1; 9 bases align to TRBD1. The J segment lost 4 bases and the V segment lost 10 bases, leaving 17 bases of the junction unmatched. This CDR3 region has 17 residues. The V gene's germline CDR1 is LNHDA and CDR2 SQIVND (reference sequence). The CDR3 spells CANIPGQGSALYNEQFF. In nucleotides, the CDR3 is TGTGCCAACATCCCGGGACAGGGATCGGCGCTATACAATGAGCAGTTCTTC.

The chain joins TRBV4-2 to TRBJ1-2; tentatively, D is TRBD1 (6 bases). The ends were cut back, 3 bases at V and 0 bases at J, with 14 bases in the middle. Germline V lookup: CDR1 LGHNA, CDR2 YNFKEQ. The CDR3 length is 16 residues. The CDR3, as DNA: TGTGCCAGCAGCCACTTGGACAGCCAAGCTAACTATGGCTACACCTTC. Its translation: CASSHLDSQANYGYTF.

This CDR3 reads CASSTQGSPKAFF. Here the CDR3 DNA reads TGTGCCAGCAGCACTCAGGGCTCCCCGAAAGCTTTCTTT. The chain couples TRBV14 to TRBJ1-1, with a weak D call TRBD1 (5 bases). The CDR3 is made up of 13 amino acids. CDR1 is SGHDN, CDR2 FVKESK, per germline. V was pared by 5 bases and J by 9 bases, with 16 bases between. The variable domain in full, with the rest retrieved from reference TRBV14 and TRBJ1-1, is EAGVTQFPSHSVIEKGQTVTLRCDPISGHDNLYWYRRVMGKEIKFLLHFVKESKQDESGMPNNRFLAERTGGTYSTLKVQPAELEDSGVYFCASSTQGSPKAFFGQGTRLTVV.

CDR3 DNA: TGTGCCAGTAAGGGCTTCGGGCAGGGGGATGACACTGAAGCTTTCTTT. Translation gives CASKGFGQGDDTEAFF. The chain recombines TRBV19 with TRBJ1-1, with 7 bases aligning to TRBD1. Germline assignment: CDR1 LNHDA and CDR2 SQIVND (reference sequence). V lost 7 bases to trimming and J lost 3 bases; unmatched junction nucleotides: 14. CDR3 length: 16 amino acids.

The chain employs TRBV4-3 and TRBJ1-2, with D perhaps matching TRBD1 (5 bases). V was cut by 0 bases and J by 4 bases, with 15 bases left in between. Per the germline V gene, CDR1 is LGHNA and CDR2 is YSLEER. The CDR3 totals 16 residues. Written as DNA, the CDR3 is TGCGCCAGCAGCCAAGACCCGGGGGAAAGGGTCTATGGCTACACCTTC. This gives the protein CASSQDPGERVYGYTF.